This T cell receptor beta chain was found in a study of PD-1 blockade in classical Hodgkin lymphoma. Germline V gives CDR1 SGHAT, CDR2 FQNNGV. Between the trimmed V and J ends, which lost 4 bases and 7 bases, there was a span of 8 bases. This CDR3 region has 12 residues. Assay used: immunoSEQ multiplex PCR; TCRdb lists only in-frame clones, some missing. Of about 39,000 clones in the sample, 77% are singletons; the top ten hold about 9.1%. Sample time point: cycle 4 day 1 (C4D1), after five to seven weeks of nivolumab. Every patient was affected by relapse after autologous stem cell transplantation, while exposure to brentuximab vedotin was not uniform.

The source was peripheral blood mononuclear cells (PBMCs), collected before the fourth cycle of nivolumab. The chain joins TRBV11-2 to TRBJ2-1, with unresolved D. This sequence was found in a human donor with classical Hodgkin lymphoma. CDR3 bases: TGTGCCAGCAGCTGGGATTTAAATGAGCAGTTCTTC. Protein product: CASSWDLNEQFF. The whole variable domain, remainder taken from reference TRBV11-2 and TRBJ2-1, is EAGVAQSPRYKIIEKRQSVAFWCNPISGHATLYWYQQILGQGPKLLIQFQNNGVVDDSQLPKDRFSAERLKGVDSTLKIQPAKLEDSAVYLCASSWDLNEQFFGPGTRLTVL.